Following are 30 T cell receptor beta chains from one sample sequenced in a study of T cells after yellow fever vaccination. TCRdb passed the 5' RACE reads through MiXCR, listing each CDR3 protein once. This repertoire shows about 130,000 distinct CDR3 sequences, about 6.9% found once; its top ten account for approximately 0.64%. The sequencing here drew on CD4+ T cells sorted from PBMCs, taken 10 days after the yellow fever booster vaccination. The receptor source for this set is a man aged 30 to 39 who received the YFV17D yellow fever vaccine.

This clonotype came up a few times. One junction end does not reproduce the germline sequence, and a read error may be involved. The chain joins TRBV5-4 to TRBJ2-4; D is perhaps TRBD1 (6 bases). The length of the CDR3 is 12 residues. The V gene's germline CDR1 is SGHNT and CDR2 YYREEE (reference sequence). For the CDR3, the DNA is TGTGCCAGCAGAAAAGAAGGGGGTTTTCTGAACTTC. This encodes CASRKEGGFLNF. The full variable domain, rest sourced from reference TRBV5-4 and TRBJ2-4, is ETGVTQSPTHLIKTRGQQVTLRCSSQSGHNTVSWYQQALGQGPQFIFQYYREEENGRGNFPPRFSGLQFPNYSSELNVNALELDDSALYLCASRKEGGFLNFGAGTRLSVL.

The sample holds many counts of this clonotype. CDR3 residues: CASSAAVNTGELFF. The CDR3 region has the DNA TGTGCCAGCAGCGCAGCCGTGAACACCGGGGAGCTGTTTTTT. V gene TRBV9 combines with J gene TRBJ2-2, with D unclear. Per germline, CDR1 SGDLS and CDR2 YYNGEE. Trimming removed 3 bases from V and 1 base from J, with 7 bases in between. The CDR3 runs to 14 residues. Together with reference TRBV9 and TRBJ2-2, the CDR3 gives the full variable domain: DSGVTQTPKHLITATGQRVTLRCSPRSGDLSVYWYQQSLDQGLQFLIQYYNGEERAKGNILERFSAQQFPDLHSELNLSSLELGDSALYFCASSAAVNTGELFFGEGSRLTVL.

This clonotype was seen ten or more times. The chain carries TRBV5-1 and TRBJ1-2; D is unclear. The CDR3 length is 15 residues. V was shortened by 7 bases and J by 0 bases, with 16 bases between the two germline ends. Looked up from germline, CDR1 is SGHRS and CDR2 is YFSETQ. The CDR3 DNA sequence: TGCGCCAGCGGCGGGGTCGATCCAGCTAACTATGGCTACACCTTC. Its protein product is CASGGVDPANYGYTF. Supplemented by reference TRBV5-1 and TRBJ1-2, the full variable domain reads KAGVTQTPRYLIKTRGQQVTLSCSPISGHRSVSWYQQTPGQGLQFLFEYFSETQRNKGNFPGRFSGRQFSNSRSEMNVSTLELGDSALYLCASGGVDPANYGYTFGSGTRLTVV.

This clonotype occurred a few times. The chain has TRBV18 and TRBJ2-2, with 14 bases fitting TRBD2. Germline CDR1 and CDR2: KGHSH and LQKENI. The ends lost 5 bases at V and 7 bases at J; junction bases unmatched: 3. The CDR3 sequence is 15 residues long. The CDR3 bases are TGTGCCAGCTCAGCGGGACTAGCGGGAGTCGGGGAGCTGTTTTTT. Encoded protein: CASSAGLAGVGELFF.

This clonotype was recorded many times. One end of the junction does not line up with germline, which may come from a read error. The chain joins TRBV5-1 to TRBJ1-1; unclear D gene. This CDR3 region has 14 residues. Germline V gene lookup returns CDR1 SGHRS and CDR2 YFSETQ. CDR3 in amino acids: CASRLVSENTEAFF. The CDR3 DNA reads as TGCGCCAGCAGATTGGTGTCAGAGAACACTGAAGCTTTCTTT.

This clonotype was seen ten or more times. The chain joins TRBV25-1 to TRBJ1-2; the D gene is possibly TRBD1 (5 bases). V was cut by 4 bases and J by 5 bases, with 14 bases left in between. The CDR3 sequence is 14 residues long. Per the germline V gene, CDR1 is MGHDK and CDR2 is SYGVNS. CDR3 nucleotide sequence: TGTGCCAGCAGTGGGGGCACCAGGCGATATGGCTACACCTTC. Translation gives CASSGGTRRYGYTF.

This clonotype occurred many times. The J gene is TRBJ2-5, the V gene TRBV12-3 or TRBV12-4; unclear D gene. V was cut by 5 bases and J by 5 bases, with 9 bases left in between. This CDR3 has 12 residues. The CDR3 loop reads CASSLQGETQYF. Here the CDR3 DNA reads TGTGCCAGCAGTCTGCAAGGGGAGACCCAGTACTTC.

Concerning this clonotype: This clone may be a read error of a much larger clone one base away. V gene TRBV14 combines with J gene TRBJ2-7; 8 nucleotides match TRBD2. This CDR3 has 16 amino acids. Germline CDR1 reads SGHDN; CDR2 reads FVKESK. The CDR3 loop reads CVSSQALAGKSYEQYF. The CDR3 coding sequence is TGTGTCAGCAGCCAAGCCTTAGCGGGAAAGTCCTACGAGCAGTACTTC.

Comment on this clonotype: Possible read error: a much larger clone is one base away. The chain uses TRBV7-2 and TRBJ2-1; a possible D gene is TRBD1 (5 bases). This CDR3 is built from 14 residues. Germline assignment: CDR1 SGHTA and CDR2 FQGNSA. The V end was cut by 0 bases, the J end by 7 bases, with 10 bases between. As DNA, the CDR3 is TGTGCCAGCAGCTTAGCCATCAGGGCTAATGAGCAGTTCTTC. Its protein is CASSLAIRANEQFF.

This clonotype was recorded at least ten times. The rearrangement joins TRBV5-5 to TRBJ2-1; possibly TRBD2 for D (5 bases). Trimming pared 2 bases from V and 7 bases from J, leaving 16 bases between. CDR3 size: 15 residues. Germline loops: CDR1 SGHKS, CDR2 YYEKEE (reference sequence). The CDR3 nucleotides are TGTGCCAGCAGCTTTCAAACGGGGTGGGTTAATGAGCAGTTCTTC. Translated: CASSFQTGWVNEQFF.

This clonotype was picked up many times. Here the CDR3 reads CASSSQGGIQYF. CDR3 bases: TGCGCCAGCAGCTCACAAGGCGGGATTCAGTACTTC. The chain couples TRBV5-1 to TRBJ2-4; the D gene is possibly TRBD2 (5 bases). Germline-derived CDR1 and CDR2 are SGHRS and YFSETQ. V lost 3 bases and J 10 bases, leaving 11 bases between the germline ends. The CDR3 runs 12 residues.

Ten or more counts support this clonotype. The chain employs TRBV12-3 or TRBV12-4 and TRBJ1-2; a possible D gene is TRBD1 (5 bases). The CDR3 spans 15 residues. V lost 1 base, J lost 7 bases, and 16 bases lay in between. CDR3: CASSLGGGLGPGYTF. The CDR3 DNA sequence: TGTGCCAGCAGTTTAGGAGGAGGTTTGGGGCCTGGCTACACCTTC.

This clonotype has just a few counts. The chain uses TRBV20-1 and TRBJ2-1, with 15 bases matching TRBD2. Germline V gene sequence: CDR1 DFQATT, CDR2 SNEGSKA (reference sequence). This CDR3 has 19 residues. Losses at the gene ends were 2 bases for V and 0 bases for J; bases not matched to a gene: 8. The CDR3 sequence is CSARKGLAGGPDSYNEQFF. CDR3 DNA sequence: TGCAGTGCTAGAAAGGGACTAGCGGGAGGTCCCGACTCCTACAATGAGCAGTTCTTC.

This clonotype was detected a few times. At one boundary the junction diverges from the germline segment, which might be a read error. The chain recombines TRBV3-1 with TRBJ2-1; a weak D match, TRBD2 (6 bases). The length of the CDR3 is 19 residues. The germline gives CDR1 LGHDT, CDR2 YNNKEL (reference sequence). The CDR3: CACSGGGRHGNGPYNEQFF. The CDR3 coding sequence is TGTGCCTGCAGTGGCGGAGGGCGTCACGGGAATGGCCCCTACAATGAGCAGTTCTTC.

At least ten counts were recorded for this clonotype. The chain employs TRBV12-3 or TRBV12-4 and TRBJ1-2; no clear D gene. The CDR3 is made up of 15 amino acids. Trimming pared 10 bases from V and 0 bases from J, leaving 18 bases between. CDR3 residues: CATSEDLGANYGYTF. The DNA of the CDR3 is TGTGCCACCAGCGAGGACCTTGGGGCTAACTATGGCTACACCTTC.

This clonotype has a count of ten or more. The chain carries TRBV27 and TRBJ2-5, with 7 bases lining up with TRBD1. The CDR3 loop spans 15 amino acids. Germline-derived CDR1 and CDR2 are MNHEY and SMNVEV (reference sequence). V was pared by 5 bases and J by 2 bases, with 8 bases of the junction left unmatched. CDR3 nucleotides: TGTGCCAGCAGTGCCAAGACAGGGTGGCAAGAGACCCAGTACTTC. Translation: CASSAKTGWQETQYF.

Ten or more counts support this clonotype. The chain has TRBV6-1 and TRBJ2-1; 9 nucleotides agree with TRBD2. V lost 6 bases and J lost 3; bases outside the gene matches: 9. The CDR3 length is 16 residues. CDR1 is MNHNS and CDR2 is SASEGT in the germline V gene. The CDR3 loop is CASSPWLAGNYNEQFF. The CDR3 bases are TGTGCCAGCAGCCCATGGCTAGCGGGAAACTACAATGAGCAGTTCTTC.

This clonotype was detected ten times or more. The chain recombines TRBV5-1 with TRBJ1-2; D not certain. The V gene's germline CDR1 is SGHRS and CDR2 YFSETQ. The V end was cut by 1 base, the J end by 5 bases, with 12 bases between. The CDR3 is 14 amino acids. The CDR3 here is CASSLLRDIYGYTF. CDR3 nucleotide sequence: TGCGCCAGCAGCTTGCTCAGAGATATTTATGGCTACACCTTC.

Points on this clonotype: This could be a read error, since a much larger clone is one nucleotide away. The V call is TRBV4-3, the J call TRBJ2-5; D tentatively fits TRBD1 or TRBD2 (5 bases each). CDR1 LGHNA and CDR2 YSLEER come from the germline V gene. This CDR3 is built from 15 residues. Trimming stripped 7 bases from V and 5 bases from J, with 20 bases between. The CDR3 reads CASTPLGVSGETQYF. The CDR3 DNA is TGCGCCAGCACCCCCCTGGGGGTTAGTGGGGAGACCCAGTACTTC.

This clonotype appeared many times. The chain recombines TRBV5-6 with TRBJ2-2; D is possibly TRBD2 (5 bases). The germline V gene encodes CDR1 SGHDT and CDR2 YYEEEE. The CDR3 sequence is 14 residues long. Deletions cut 2 bases from V and 2 bases from J, with 7 bases between. CDR3 DNA: TGTGCCAGCAGCTTCGGGATTAACACCGGGGAGCTGTTTTTT. Its protein product is CASSFGINTGELFF. Filled out from reference TRBV5-6 and TRBJ2-2, the complete variable domain reads DAGVTQSPTHLIKTRGQQVTLRCSPKSGHDTVSWYQQALGQGPQFIFQYYEEEERQRGNFPDRFSGHQFPNYSSELNVNALLLGDSALYLCASSFGINTGELFFGEGSRLTVL.

Many counts were recorded for this clonotype. This chain joins TRBV6-2 or TRBV6-3 and TRBJ2-2; D is perhaps TRBD2 (5 bases). The V gene lost 8 bases and the J gene lost 4 bases, with 20 bases spanning the gap. The CDR3 runs to 16 residues. CDR1 and CDR2 (germline): MNHEY, SVGEGT. The CDR3 sequence: CASEPWGDRGTGELFF. Written as DNA, the CDR3 is TGTGCCAGCGAACCTTGGGGAGACCGCGGCACCGGGGAGCTGTTTTTT.

This clonotype occurred many times. The chain recombines TRBV4-2 with TRBJ2-5; 10 bases map to TRBD1. Germline lookup yields CDR1 LGHNA and CDR2 YNFKEQ. V lost 6 bases to trimming and J lost 5 bases; unmatched junction nucleotides: 6. This CDR3 has 14 amino acids. The DNA of the CDR3 is TGTGCCAGCAGGGTGACAGGGGGCGGCGAGACCCAGTACTTC. As protein: CASRVTGGGETQYF.

This clonotype was detected ten times or more. The J gene is TRBJ1-4, the V gene TRBV15; no firm D call. V lost 3 bases to trimming and J lost 7 bases, with 9 bases between them. The CDR3 has 13 residues. CDR1 is LNHNV, CDR2 YYDKDF, per germline (reference sequence). The CDR3 region has the DNA TGTGCCACCAGCAGTAAAGTCAGTGAAAAACTGTTTTTT. Protein: CATSSKVSEKLFF.

V usage is TRBV5-4 and J usage is TRBJ1-1; D not resolved. V was pared by 1 base and J by 3 bases, with 13 bases between. Germline V CDR1 and CDR2: SGHNT, YYREEE (reference sequence). The CDR3 covers 15 residues. CDR3 in amino acids: CASSLLSGSYTEAFF. DNA of the CDR3: TGTGCCAGCAGCTTGCTGTCCGGCTCCTACACTGAAGCTTTCTTT.

This clonotype was counted at least ten times. The chain combines TRBV4-2 with TRBJ2-7; D could derive from TRBD1 or TRBD2 (5 bases each). This CDR3 contains 16 residues. CDR1 and CDR2 from the germline V gene are LGHNA and YNFKEQ. V was shortened by 3 bases and J by 0 bases, with 15 bases between the two germline ends. The CDR3 is CASSHLEAGPSYEQYF. The DNA of the CDR3 is TGTGCCAGCAGCCATTTGGAGGCAGGGCCCTCCTACGAGCAGTACTTC.

The chain couples TRBV7-2 to TRBJ1-1; TRBD1 is a possible D gene (5 bases). Trimming stripped 0 bases from V and 3 bases from J, with 11 bases between. Germline V gene lookup returns CDR1 SGHTA and CDR2 FQGNSA. The CDR3 loop spans 15 amino acids. CDR3 DNA sequence: TGTGCCAGCAGCTTAGCGGGGGGAGTATACACTGAAGCTTTCTTT. Encoded protein: CASSLAGGVYTEAFF.

The genes are TRBV12-3 or TRBV12-4 and TRBJ2-1, with a weak D call TRBD2 (6 bases). Trimming removed 4 bases at V and 7 bases at J, with 29 bases between. The CDR3 is 19 residues long. CDR3 in DNA: TGTGCCAGCAGTTCCCCCCCCTTCCGACTAGTCATGATCGAAAATGAGCAGTTCTTC. Encoded protein: CASSSPPFRLVMIENEQFF.

This chain connects TRBV5-5 to TRBJ2-7; D is tentatively TRBD1 or TRBD2 (5 bases each). Per germline, CDR1 SGHKS and CDR2 YYEKEE (reference sequence). The V end was cut by 4 bases, the J end by 2 bases, with 16 bases between. The CDR3 is 15 amino acids. Written as DNA, the CDR3 is TGTGCCAGCAGCCGCCTCGACGGGGCCACCTACGAGCAGTACTTC. It encodes CASSRLDGATYEQYF.

Comments on this clonotype: One junction end disagrees with the germline gene, perhaps due to a read error. The rearrangement links TRBV7-7 to TRBJ2-3; 9 bases fit TRBD2. Germline CDR1 and CDR2: SSHAT and FNYEAQ (reference sequence). The CDR3 extends over 16 amino acids. The CDR3 protein is CASSPYSGSRTDTQYF. The DNA of the CDR3 is TGTGCTAGCAGCCCGTATAGCGGGAGCCGCACAGATACGCAGTATTTT.

In its sample, this clonotype was seen many times. The chain couples TRBV29-1 to TRBJ2-7; TRBD2 matches 13 bases. After removal of 7 bases from V and 6 bases from J, the junction contained 9 bases not matched to a gene. Germline V CDR1 and CDR2: SQVTM, ANQGSEA. This CDR3 has 14 amino acids. The CDR3 loop reads CSGKGLAGSSEQYF. In nucleotides, the CDR3 is TGCAGCGGCAAGGGACTAGCGGGATCAAGCGAGCAGTACTTC.